The source of this T cell receptor beta chain is a study of blood T cell repertoires in COVID-19. The protocol was immunoSEQ multiplex PCR, while the TCRdb copy is restricted to in-frame clones and leaves out a portion. The sample has 140,000 to 150,000 clones; roughly 81% are singletons. V was trimmed by 0 bases and J by 3 bases, leaving 11 bases between them. CDR3 size: 15 residues. CDR1 is LGHDT and CDR2 is YNNKEL in the germline V gene (reference sequence). The V and J genes are TRBV3-1 (or the pseudogene TRBV3-2) and TRBJ1-2, with a tentative D call TRBD1 (6 bases). The sequenced sample was PBMCs or T cells enriched from blood (not recorded which). This clonotype originated in a woman aged 45-65 years with acute COVID-19. DNA of the CDR3: TGTGCCAGCAGCCAAGAAGGTTGGACAGACTATGGCTACACCTTC. Translating it yields CASSQEGWTDYGYTF.